This TCR beta chain was identified in a study of spatial heterogeneity in lung cancer. Study as a whole: Combinations of a unique TCR and a UMI were tallied in raw reads, and on average each appeared more than ten times. General study points: In blood, ubiquitous expanded tumor TCRs appeared more at resection than follow-up.

This clonotype was observed at least ten times. Its antigen remains unknown. All TCR cDNA molecules were individually tagged with a unique molecular identifier. MiXCR, applied by TCRdb to the 5' RACE reads, yields one record per CDR3 protein. The table has tens of thousands of distinct CDR3 sequences, roughly 5.6% seen once; the top ten hold less than 35%. As for time point: sample taken at primary tumor resection. No cells were sorted before sequencing. The whole RNA sequenced was extracted from tumor, nontumor lung or frozen PBMC. The CDR3 has 13 amino acids. Germline V gene data show CDR1 as SGHVS and CDR2 as FQNEAQ. V was pared by 5 bases and J by 6 bases, with 11 bases between.

The sequencing here drew on PBMCs, taken at surgery. The source is a female donor with early-stage non-small cell lung cancer. The genes are TRBV7-8 and TRBJ2-1, with D unresolved. CDR3 DNA sequence: TGTGCCAGCAGCCCCCTCTGGGGCAATGAGCAGTTCTTC. The encoded protein is CASSPLWGNEQFF.